This T cell receptor (beta chain) was identified during a study of cytotoxic CD8 clonotypes in ibrutinib-treated CLL. Method: immunoSEQ multiplex PCR; TCRdb's copy keeps in-frame clones and lacks some. The sample yields about 76,000 clones, approximately 82% seen once. The CDR3 has 18 residues. From germline, CDR1 is MGHRA and CDR2 YSYEKL. V was clipped by 3 bases and J by 2 bases, with 22 bases between them. The source of roughly 1.9 micrograms of genomic DNA for TCR beta libraries was cryopreserved PBMCs. The chain uses TRBV4-1 and TRBJ2-5; a weak D match, TRBD2 (6 bases). This specimen consisted of PBMCs, obtained after 24 months of ibrutinib treatment. This sequence originates from a human donor with chronic lymphocytic leukemia. The chain's CDR3 is CASSQVVGGSGYQETQYF. CDR3 DNA: TGCGCCAGCAGCCAGGTAGTGGGGGGTAGCGGATATCAAGAGACCCAGTACTTC.